What follows describes a single T cell receptor beta chain. The sample comes from a study of T cell changes during pregnancy in multiple sclerosis. Repertoires were generated with immunoSEQ multiplex PCR, while TCRdb's copy carries only in-frame clones and drops some. The table lists about 36,000 clones, more than 70% of them singletons. Deletions cut 1 base from V and 1 base from J, with 8 bases between. This CDR3 is 14 amino acids long. Germline V gives CDR1 SGHRS, CDR2 YFSETQ. The input for sequencing was CD4+ T cells from peripheral blood mononuclear cells, taken in the first trimester of pregnancy. This sequence joins TRBV5-1 and TRBJ1-1; no clear D. The source is a female donor with multiple sclerosis, enrolled in a pregnancy study. CDR3 in amino acids: CASSLTYKNTEAFF. The CDR3 coding sequence is TGCGCCAGCAGCTTGACATATAAGAACACTGAAGCTTTCTTT.